Listed below are T cell receptor beta chains from one sample, sequenced in a study of blood T cell repertoires in COVID-19. Measured with immunoSEQ multiplex PCR; TCRdb has only the in-frame clones, and not every one. The repertoire has about 240,000 clones, about four fifths of them found once; the top ten carry around 7.5%. Source material: peripheral blood. The receptors here all came from a woman of 80 years or more with COVID-19, enrolled during active disease. The CDR3 runs from the conserved cysteine through the conserved F or W. Each record gives: V gene, D gene, J gene, clone size, CDR3 protein, CDR3 DNA. A D gene is named only where the DNA matches it firmly. Only part of the rows carry a size: once, few, many, or a class if the clone is expanded.

V gene: TRBV14; D gene: TRBD2; J gene: TRBJ2-3; clone size: .; CDR3 protein: CASSQRRGGPDTQYF; CDR3 DNA: TGTGCCAGCAGCCAAAGGCGGGGGGGACCAGATACGCAGTATTTT
V gene: TRBV30; D gene: .; J gene: TRBJ2-3; clone size: .; CDR3 protein: CAWSPTFGQPRTDTQYF; CDR3 DNA: TGTGCCTGGAGTCCCACCTTCGGACAGCCAAGGACAGATACGCAGTATTTT
V gene: TRBV29-1; D gene: .; J gene: TRBJ1-1; clone size: .; CDR3 protein: CSVDLGANTEAFF; CDR3 DNA: TGCAGCGTTGATCTGGGGGCGAACACTGAAGCTTTCTTT
V gene: TRBV7-3; D gene: .; J gene: TRBJ2-3; clone size: .; CDR3 protein: CASSLRGVRDTQYF; CDR3 DNA: TGTGCCAGCAGCTTAAGGGGGGTCAGGGATACGCAGTATTTT
V gene: TRBV28; D gene: TRBD1; J gene: TRBJ2-7; clone size: .; CDR3 protein: CASSEGGAGGGYEQYF; CDR3 DNA: TGTGCCAGCAGTGAAGGGGGAGCAGGGGGCGGCTACGAGCAGTACTTC
V gene: TRBV28; D gene: .; J gene: TRBJ1-6; clone size: few; CDR3 protein: CASRYRRDSPLHF; CDR3 DNA: TGTGCCAGCAGGTACAGGAGGGATTCACCCCTCCACTTT
V gene: TRBV7-2; D gene: TRBD2; J gene: TRBJ2-7; clone size: .; CDR3 protein: CASSFRLAGDEQYF; CDR3 DNA: TGTGCCAGCAGCTTTCGACTAGCGGGAGACGAGCAGTACTTC
V gene: TRBV7-8; D gene: TRBD1; J gene: TRBJ1-5; clone size: .; CDR3 protein: CASSWAGTGVSNQPQHF; CDR3 DNA: TGTGCCAGCAGCTGGGCCGGGACAGGGGTTAGCAATCAGCCCCAGCATTTT
V gene: TRBV7-3; D gene: TRBD1; J gene: TRBJ2-1; clone size: .; CDR3 protein: CASSLISGTVYNEQFF; CDR3 DNA: TGTGCCAGCAGCTTAATATCTGGGACAGTGTACAATGAGCAGTTCTTC
V gene: TRBV2; D gene: TRBD1; J gene: TRBJ1-5; clone size: .; CDR3 protein: CASQGQGSNQPQHF; CDR3 DNA: TGTGCCAGCCAGGGACAGGGCAGCAATCAGCCCCAGCATTTT
V gene: TRBV28; D gene: TRBD1; J gene: TRBJ1-1; clone size: .; CDR3 protein: CASRPSPFRGKNTEAFF; CDR3 DNA: TGTGCCAGCAGGCCTTCACCCTTCAGGGGGAAAAACACTGAAGCTTTCTTT
V gene: TRBV28; D gene: .; J gene: TRBJ1-5; clone size: .; CDR3 protein: CASTGHKANSNQPQHF; CDR3 DNA: TGTGCCAGCACGGGACACAAGGCAAATAGCAATCAGCCCCAGCATTTT
V gene: TRBV11-2; D gene: TRBD2; J gene: TRBJ2-1; clone size: .; CDR3 protein: CASSLSGRIRSYNEQFF; CDR3 DNA: TGTGCCAGCAGCTTAAGCGGGAGGATACGCTCCTACAATGAGCAGTTCTTC
V gene: TRBV18; D gene: .; J gene: TRBJ1-6; clone size: .; CDR3 protein: CASSPRGYRVQDTPYNSPLHF; CDR3 DNA: TGTGCCAGCTCACCAAGGGGGTACAGGGTACAAGACACCCCCTATAATTCACCCCTCCACTTT
V gene: TRBV7-7; D gene: TRBD1; J gene: TRBJ2-5; clone size: .; CDR3 protein: CASSGGQGETQYF; CDR3 DNA: TGTGCTAGCAGCGGCGGACAGGGAGAGACCCAGTACTTC
V gene: TRBV2; D gene: .; J gene: TRBJ1-1; clone size: .; CDR3 protein: CASSEETVNTEAFF; CDR3 DNA: TGTGCCAGCAGTGAAGAGACAGTGAACACTGAAGCTTTCTTT
V gene: TRBV5-6; D gene: .; J gene: TRBJ1-1; clone size: once; CDR3 protein: CASSFLTANTEAFF; CDR3 DNA: TGTGCCAGCAGCTTCCTAACAGCGAACACTGAAGCTTTCTTT
V gene: TRBV11-2; D gene: TRBD1; J gene: TRBJ2-6; clone size: .; CDR3 protein: CASSSDRAGANVLTF; CDR3 DNA: TGTGCCAGCAGCTCCGACAGGGCTGGGGCCAACGTCCTGACTTTC
V gene: TRBV7-2; D gene: .; J gene: TRBJ1-2; clone size: .; CDR3 protein: CASSGEGRGGYTF; CDR3 DNA: TGTGCCAGCAGCGGTGAGGGGCGGGGTGGCTACACCTTC
V gene: TRBV5-1; D gene: TRBD2; J gene: TRBJ2-1; clone size: .; CDR3 protein: CASSGGGTSGGNEQFF; CDR3 DNA: TGCGCCAGCAGCGGGGGCGGGACTAGCGGGGGCAATGAGCAGTTCTTC
V gene: TRBV25-1; D gene: TRBD2; J gene: TRBJ2-3; clone size: .; CDR3 protein: CASLAGSDTQYF; CDR3 DNA: TGTGCCAGCTTAGCGGGATCCGATACGCAGTATTTT
V gene: TRBV5-8; D gene: .; J gene: TRBJ2-7; clone size: .; CDR3 protein: CASTTPGIPYEQYF; CDR3 DNA: TGTGCCAGCACCACCCCAGGGATCCCCTACGAGCAGTACTTC
V gene: TRBV5-6; D gene: TRBD1; J gene: TRBJ1-1; clone size: .; CDR3 protein: CASSARQGRIAEAFF; CDR3 DNA: TGTGCCAGCAGCGCCAGACAGGGAAGGATTGCTGAAGCTTTCTTT
V gene: TRBV7-3; D gene: TRBD1; J gene: TRBJ2-1; clone size: .; CDR3 protein: CASSPRTRQGGEQFF; CDR3 DNA: TGTGCCAGCAGCCCCCGTACCAGACAGGGGGGTGAGCAGTTCTTC
V gene: TRBV6-2/TRBV6-3; D gene: TRBD2; J gene: TRBJ2-7; clone size: few; CDR3 protein: CASSYGELAGQSSYEQYF; CDR3 DNA: TGTGCCAGCAGTTACGGAGAACTAGCGGGCCAAAGCTCCTACGAGCAGTACTTC
V gene: TRBV6-5; D gene: TRBD2; J gene: TRBJ2-4; clone size: .; CDR3 protein: CASMGGGKAKNIQYF; CDR3 DNA: TGTGCCAGCATGGGCGGGGGGAAAGCCAAAAACATTCAGTACTTC
V gene: TRBV5-4; D gene: TRBD1; J gene: TRBJ2-7; clone size: .; CDR3 protein: CASSPPQGARRDEQYF; CDR3 DNA: TGTGCCAGCAGCCCACCACAGGGGGCCCGGCGGGACGAGCAGTACTTC
V gene: TRBV15; D gene: TRBD1; J gene: TRBJ2-3; clone size: .; CDR3 protein: CATSRELRTGDTDTQYF; CDR3 DNA: TGTGCCACCAGCAGAGAACTCCGGACAGGGGACACAGATACGCAGTATTTT
V gene: TRBV23-1; D gene: .; J gene: TRBJ1-6; clone size: .; CDR3 protein: CASSPGLGGSDNSPLHF; CDR3 DNA: TGCGCCAGCAGTCCCGGCCTGGGGGGGTCCGATAATTCACCCCTCCACTTT
V gene: TRBV28; D gene: TRBD2; J gene: TRBJ2-2; clone size: .; CDR3 protein: CASRLRGGLTGELFF; CDR3 DNA: TGTGCCAGCAGATTACGGGGGGGTCTAACCGGGGAGCTGTTTTTT
V gene: TRBV25-1; D gene: .; J gene: TRBJ1-5; clone size: .; CDR3 protein: CASSDSGRLFNQPQHF; CDR3 DNA: TGTGCCAGCAGTGACTCAGGGCGCCTCTTCAATCAGCCCCAGCATTTT
V gene: TRBV5-4; D gene: .; J gene: TRBJ1-1; clone size: .; CDR3 protein: CASSLEGRGVEAFF; CDR3 DNA: TGTGCCAGCAGCTTGGAGGGCAGGGGAGTTGAAGCTTTCTTT
V gene: TRBV6-1; D gene: .; J gene: TRBJ1-1; clone size: few; CDR3 protein: CASSEAGRGTEAFF; CDR3 DNA: TGTGCCAGCAGTGAAGCCGGTAGGGGCACTGAAGCTTTCTTT
V gene: TRBV6-5; D gene: TRBD2; J gene: TRBJ2-2; clone size: .; CDR3 protein: CASKSGSISGELFF; CDR3 DNA: TGTGCCAGCAAAAGCGGGAGTATTTCCGGGGAGCTGTTTTTT
V gene: TRBV28; D gene: TRBD1; J gene: TRBJ1-5; clone size: .; CDR3 protein: CASSATSGGGNQPQHF; CDR3 DNA: TGTGCCAGCAGTGCGACTTCAGGGGGAGGCAATCAGCCCCAGCATTTT
V gene: TRBV6-4; D gene: .; J gene: TRBJ2-1; clone size: many; CDR3 protein: CASSGGDYNEQFF; CDR3 DNA: TGTGCCAGCAGTGGCGGGGACTACAATGAGCAGTTCTTC
V gene: TRBV29-1; D gene: .; J gene: TRBJ2-2; clone size: few; CDR3 protein: CSVQWRSNTGELFF; CDR3 DNA: TGCAGCGTTCAGTGGAGATCGAACACCGGGGAGCTGTTTTTT
V gene: TRBV7-8; D gene: .; J gene: TRBJ1-1; clone size: .; CDR3 protein: CASSSRQTTEAFF; CDR3 DNA: TGTGCCAGCAGCTCCAGACAGACCACTGAAGCTTTCTTT
V gene: TRBV4-2; D gene: .; J gene: TRBJ2-7; clone size: .; CDR3 protein: CASSQENYVPYEQYF; CDR3 DNA: TGTGCCAGCAGCCAAGAGAACTACGTTCCCTACGAGCAGTACTTC
V gene: TRBV5-1; D gene: .; J gene: TRBJ1-3; clone size: .; CDR3 protein: CASSPGQHSGNTIYF; CDR3 DNA: TGCGCCAGCAGCCCAGGACAGCACTCTGGAAACACCATATATTTT
V gene: TRBV3-1/TRBV3-2; D gene: .; J gene: TRBJ1-4; clone size: .; CDR3 protein: CASSQVLESNEKLFF; CDR3 DNA: TGTGCCAGCAGCCAAGTTCTGGAGTCAAATGAAAAACTGTTTTTT
V gene: TRBV7-3; D gene: .; J gene: TRBJ1-5; clone size: .; CDR3 protein: CASSTGPDQPQHF; CDR3 DNA: TGTGCCAGCAGTACTGGGCCAGATCAGCCCCAGCATTTT
V gene: TRBV19; D gene: .; J gene: TRBJ2-3; clone size: .; CDR3 protein: CASSRGRTYTDTQYF; CDR3 DNA: TGTGCCAGTAGTAGGGGGAGGACCTACACAGATACGCAGTATTTT
V gene: TRBV5-1; D gene: .; J gene: TRBJ2-1; clone size: few; CDR3 protein: CASSLSGVVYEQFF; CDR3 DNA: TGCGCCAGCAGCTTGTCAGGGGTCGTCTATGAGCAGTTCTTC
V gene: TRBV4-3; D gene: TRBD1; J gene: TRBJ2-1; clone size: .; CDR3 protein: CASSQAVGDRGANEQFF; CDR3 DNA: TGCGCCAGCAGCCAAGCAGTAGGGGACAGGGGTGCCAATGAGCAGTTCTTC
V gene: TRBV2; D gene: .; J gene: TRBJ1-5; clone size: .; CDR3 protein: CASAREVDSNQPQHF; CDR3 DNA: TGTGCCAGCGCCCGGGAGGTCGATAGCAATCAGCCCCAGCATTTT
V gene: TRBV27; D gene: .; J gene: TRBJ1-2; clone size: .; CDR3 protein: CASSPRGNGYTF; CDR3 DNA: TGTGCCAGCAGCCCTAGGGGGAATGGCTACACCTTC
V gene: TRBV7-2; D gene: .; J gene: TRBJ2-5; clone size: .; CDR3 protein: CASSFNRVGETQYF; CDR3 DNA: TGTGCCAGCAGCTTTAACAGGGTGGGAGAGACCCAGTACTTC
V gene: TRBV4-1; D gene: .; J gene: TRBJ1-6; clone size: .; CDR3 protein: CASSQEQKFNSPLHF; CDR3 DNA: TGCGCCAGCAGCCAAGAACAGAAGTTCAATTCACCCCTCCACTTT
V gene: TRBV7-6; D gene: TRBD1; J gene: TRBJ1-1; clone size: .; CDR3 protein: CASSSQGARGTEAFF; CDR3 DNA: TGTGCCAGCAGCTCCCAGGGGGCTCGAGGCACTGAAGCTTTCTTT